The 18 T cell receptor beta chains listed next were all sequenced from one sample in a study of blood T cell repertoires in COVID-19. Here immunoSEQ multiplex PCR was the method, and the copy in TCRdb shows in-frame clones only, minus some. This sample has 450,000 to 500,000 clones, with roughly 85% found just once. The sequenced sample consisted of peripheral blood. Source of these receptors: a human donor in a cohort sampled during active COVID-19.

This chain links TRBV14 with TRBJ2-7; 9 bases line up with TRBD1. The V and J ends lost 5 bases and 1 base, in that order; junction bases with no gene match: 6. Germline V gene data show CDR1 as SGHDN and CDR2 as FVKESK. This CDR3 region has 15 residues. The CDR3 loop reads CASSARQGVSYEQYF. CDR3 bases: TGTGCCAGCAGCGCCCGACAGGGGGTATCCTACGAGCAGTACTTC.

V usage is TRBV18 and J usage is TRBJ1-6, with TRBD1 identical over 7 bases. Germline V gene data show CDR1 as KGHSH and CDR2 as LQKENI. With V trimmed by 5 bases and J by 9 bases, 10 bases remained unmatched. The CDR3 has 15 residues. The CDR3 bases are TGTGCCAGCTCAAGCTCAACAGGGGAAGGTTCACCCCTCCACTTT. Translation: CASSSSTGEGSPLHF.

The J gene is TRBJ2-7, the V gene TRBV6-5; D call uncertain. V was pared by 4 bases and J by 3 bases, with 4 bases between. The CDR3 length is 11 residues. Germline CDR1 and CDR2: MNHEY and SVGAGI. The CDR3 region is CASSSVYEQYF. CDR3 nucleotide sequence: TGTGCCAGCAGTTCGGTCTACGAGCAGTACTTC.

The rearrangement joins TRBV12-5 to TRBJ2-2, with D possibly being TRBD1 (5 bases). CDR3 length: 15 residues. V was trimmed by 3 bases and J by 4 bases, leaving 12 bases between them. Germline-derived CDR1 and CDR2 are LGHNT and FRNRAP. The CDR3 spells CASGLRAGFTGELFF. CDR3 DNA sequence: TGTGCTAGTGGTTTACGGGCAGGGTTCACCGGGGAGCTGTTTTTT.

This clone has only one observation. The genes are TRBV3-1 (or the pseudogene TRBV3-2) and TRBJ1-2, with 7 nucleotides matching TRBD1. The CDR3 loop spans 16 amino acids. Losses at the gene ends were 4 bases for V and 4 bases for J; bases not matched to a gene: 12. Germline V gene data show CDR1 as LGHDT and CDR2 as YNNKEL (reference sequence). The CDR3, as DNA: TGTGCCAGCAGCCTCGTCGCGACAGGGATGAGCTATGGCTACACCTTC. As protein: CASSLVATGMSYGYTF.

The chain links TRBV10-3 to TRBJ1-2; maybe TRBD1 (6 bases). V was pared by 3 bases and J by 8 bases, with 10 bases between. The germline V gene encodes CDR1 ENHRY and CDR2 SYGVKD. The CDR3 has 12 residues. CDR3 loop: CAISERQEGYTF. CDR3 DNA: TGTGCCATCAGTGAAAGACAGGAGGGCTACACCTTC.

The CDR3 loop reads CASRAGTGVQPQHF. The CDR3 DNA is TGTGCCAGCAGAGCCGGGACAGGGGTACAGCCCCAGCATTTT. The chain joins TRBV2 to TRBJ1-5; 10 positions agree with TRBD1. The germline CDR1 and CDR2 sequences are SNHLY and FYNNEI. The V segment lost 6 bases and the J segment 7 bases; nucleotides outside the gene matches: 6. CDR3 length: 14 amino acids. Variable domain in full (rest from reference TRBV2 and TRBJ1-5): EPEVTQTPSHQVTQMGQEVILRCVPISNHLYFYWYRQILGQKVEFLVSFYNNEISEKSEIFDDQFSVERPDGSNFTLKIRSTKLEDSAMYFCASRAGTGVQPQHFGDGTRLSIL.

V usage is TRBV19 and J usage is TRBJ1-1, with 12 bases that match TRBD1. CDR1 LNHDA and CDR2 SQIVND come from the germline V gene (reference sequence). The CDR3 has 14 amino acids. V dropped 8 bases and J dropped 3; count of bases not matched to a gene: 4. CDR3 bases: TGTGCCAGTCGGGACAGGGGGCGAGACACTGAAGCTTTCTTT. Protein: CASRDRGRDTEAFF.

The rearrangement links TRBV14 to TRBJ1-1; D is perhaps TRBD1 (5 bases). The CDR3 covers 14 residues. Trimming left V 0 bases short and J 4 bases short, with 9 bases between. The germline V gene has CDR1 SGHDN and CDR2 FVKESK. CDR3 in DNA: TGTGCCAGCAGCCAAGACAGGGTGGGCACTGAAGCTTTCTTT. Its protein is CASSQDRVGTEAFF. The full variable domain, its missing parts supplied by reference TRBV14 and TRBJ1-1, is EAGVTQFPSHSVIEKGQTVTLRCDPISGHDNLYWYRRVMGKEIKFLLHFVKESKQDESGMPNNRFLAERTGGTYSTLKVQPAELEDSGVYFCASSQDRVGTEAFFGQGTRLTVV.

This clone was counted once. The V and J genes are TRBV28 and TRBJ1-3; TRBD1 matches 9 bases. The CDR3 is made up of 16 amino acids. V lost 6 bases and J lost 2; bases outside the gene matches: 8. Germline V lookup: CDR1 MDHEN, CDR2 SYDVKM. CDR3: CASRSQQGATGNTIYF. The DNA for the CDR3 is TGTGCCAGCAGGTCCCAACAGGGGGCGACTGGAAACACCATATATTTT.

In its sample, this clone was seen a few times. The rearrangement joins TRBV27 to TRBJ1-5; D call uncertain. The CDR3 consists of 14 residues. V lost 4 bases, J lost 1 base, and 8 bases lay in between. Looked up from germline, CDR1 is MNHEY and CDR2 is SMNVEV (reference sequence). The CDR3 sequence is CASSSGRSNQPQHF. The CDR3 DNA follows: TGTGCCAGCAGTTCCGGCAGGAGCAATCAGCCCCAGCATTTT.

This clone was counted only a few times. V usage is TRBV9 and J usage is TRBJ2-1, with TRBD2 matching over 9 bases. Looked up from germline, CDR1 is SGDLS and CDR2 is YYNGEE. CDR3 size: 15 residues. Unmatched junction bases numbered 4, after V lost 3 bases and J lost 3 bases. The CDR3 coding sequence is TGTGCCAGCAGCGCCGGGACTAGCATCTACAATGAGCAGTTCTTC. Translation: CASSAGTSIYNEQFF. The whole variable domain, remainder taken from reference TRBV9 and TRBJ2-1, is DSGVTQTPKHLITATGQRVTLRCSPRSGDLSVYWYQQSLDQGLQFLIQYYNGEERAKGNILERFSAQQFPDLHSELNLSSLELGDSALYFCASSAGTSIYNEQFFGPGTRLTVL.

The sample holds a few counts of this clone. J is TRBJ2-2 and V is TRBV27; 9 bases match TRBD1. The V and J ends lost 6 bases and 5 bases, in that order; junction bases with no gene match: 13. CDR1 is MNHEY, CDR2 SMNVEV, per germline (reference sequence). CDR3 length equals 17 residues. CDR3 in DNA: TGTGCCAGCAGCCCCCGACAGGGGGGTTTAGGGACCGGGGAGCTGTTTTTT. Protein product: CASSPRQGGLGTGELFF.

The V call is TRBV18, the J call TRBJ2-5, with TRBD1 matching over 9 bases. V shed 0 bases, J shed 4 bases, and the junction held 12 bases outside the gene matches. Germline loops: CDR1 KGHSH, CDR2 LQKENI. The CDR3 consists of 18 residues. The CDR3 loop reads CASSPPQRYGTGSETQYF. In DNA form, the CDR3 reads TGTGCCAGCTCACCACCGCAAAGATACGGGACAGGGTCAGAGACCCAGTACTTC.

The chain carries TRBV19 and TRBJ2-7, with 10 positions matching TRBD1. V trimming: 5 bases; J trimming: 1 base; junction bases outside the gene matches: 8. The CDR3 length is 16 residues. Germline V gives CDR1 LNHDA, CDR2 SQIVND (reference sequence). The CDR3 nucleotides are TGTGCCAGTAGTCTCTACGGGACAGGGGAATCCTACGAGCAGTACTTC. This encodes CASSLYGTGESYEQYF.

The CDR3 DNA reads as TGCGCCAGCAGTTCTGGACTAGCGGGAGACACAGATACGCAGTATTTT. This translates into CASSSGLAGDTDTQYF. The V call is TRBV5-1, the J call TRBJ2-3; the match to TRBD2 covers 13 bases. CDR3 size: 16 residues. The germline gives CDR1 SGHRS, CDR2 YFSETQ. The junction had 5 bases not matched to a gene; V was cut back by 5 bases and J by 2 bases.

This clone has a count of ten or more. The chain couples TRBV5-1 to TRBJ2-7, with 10 bases identical to TRBD2. From germline, CDR1 is SGHRS and CDR2 YFSETQ. V dropped 0 bases and J dropped 3; count of bases not matched to a gene: 15. This CDR3 spans 19 amino acids. The CDR3 loop reads CASSLEIPRTSGKLYEQYF. For the CDR3, the DNA is TGCGCCAGCAGCTTGGAAATCCCGCGGACTAGCGGAAAACTCTACGAGCAGTACTTC.

The gene calls are TRBV7-2 and TRBJ2-5; 7 nucleotides align to TRBD2. The CDR3 covers 16 residues. The ends lost 5 bases at V and 2 bases at J; junction bases unmatched: 11. Germline CDR1 SGHTA, CDR2 FQGNSA. The CDR3 here is CASSPSPRAGQETQYF. CDR3 sequence (DNA): TGTGCCAGCAGCCCTTCGCCCCGAGCGGGGCAAGAGACCCAGTACTTC.